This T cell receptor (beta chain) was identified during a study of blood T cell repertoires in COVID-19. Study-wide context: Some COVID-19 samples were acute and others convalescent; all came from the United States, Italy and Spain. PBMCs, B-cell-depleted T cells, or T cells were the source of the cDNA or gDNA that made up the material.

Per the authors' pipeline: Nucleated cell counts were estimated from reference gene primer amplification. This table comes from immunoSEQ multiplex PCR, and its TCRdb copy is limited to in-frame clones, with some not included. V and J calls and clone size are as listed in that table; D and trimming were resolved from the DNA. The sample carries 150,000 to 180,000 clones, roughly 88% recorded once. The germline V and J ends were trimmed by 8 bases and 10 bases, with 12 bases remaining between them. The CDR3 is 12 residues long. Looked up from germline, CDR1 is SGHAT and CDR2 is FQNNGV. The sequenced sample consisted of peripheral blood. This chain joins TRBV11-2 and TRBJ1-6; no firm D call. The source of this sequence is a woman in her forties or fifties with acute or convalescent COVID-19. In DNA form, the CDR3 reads TGTGCCAGCGCTGGGCCAGCCTCACCCCTCCACTTT. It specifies CASAGPASPLHF.